This TCR beta chain was sequenced during a study of CD8 T cells in Susac syndrome. Germline V gene data show CDR1 as SNHLY and CDR2 as FYNNEI. V was cut by 6 bases and J by 2 bases, with 8 bases left in between. The CDR3 loop spans 14 amino acids. Random hexamers primed reverse transcription of roughly 0.5 to 1 ug RNA. Each CDR3 protein gets one entry after TCRdb re-called the immunoSEQ multiplex PCR reads with MiXCR. The data show approximately 160,000 distinct CDR3 sequences, roughly 95% seen once. This TCR came from a human donor with multiple sclerosis. The chain links TRBV2 to TRBJ2-6; maybe TRBD1 (5 bases). Sequencing input: CD4+ T cells from PBMCs. CDR3 loop: CASSTGTGANVLTF. The CDR3 coding sequence is TGTGCCAGCAGCACAGGAACTGGGGCCAACGTCCTGACTTTC.